Listed below are T cell receptor beta chains from one sample, sequenced in a study of OX40 agonist ivuxolimab in advanced cancers. The method was immunoSEQ multiplex PCR; TCRdb's version includes in-frame clones alone and lacks a portion of them. This table holds about 15,000 clones, roughly 81% found once. The material sequenced was CD4+ or CD8+ T cells sorted from blood, taken in a trial of the OX40 agonist ivuxolimab. The receptors were sampled from an adult with an advanced solid tumor such as melanoma, head and neck, liver or kidney cancer. CDR3s include the opening cysteine and the closing phenylalanine or tryptophan. Each record gives: V gene, clone size, J gene, D gene, CDR3 protein, CDR3 DNA. D genes are given only for firm matches. Size is omitted from some rows. Given values are once, few, many or a class for expanded clones.

V gene: TRBV5-1
clone size: -
J gene: TRBJ1-6
D gene: -
CDR3 protein: CASGWGSYDNSPLHF
CDR3 DNA: TGCGCCAGCGGCTGGGGCTCCTATGATAATTCACCCCTCCACTTT

V gene: TRBV5-6
clone size: -
J gene: TRBJ1-3
D gene: TRBD1
CDR3 protein: CASSKQGSSGNTIYF
CDR3 DNA: TGTGCCAGCAGCAAACAGGGGTCCTCTGGAAACACCATATATTTT

V gene: TRBV13
clone size: -
J gene: TRBJ2-7
D gene: -
CDR3 protein: CASGFVSSYEQYF
CDR3 DNA: TGTGCCAGCGGGTTCGTGAGCTCCTACGAGCAGTACTTC

V gene: TRBV25-1
clone size: -
J gene: TRBJ1-1
D gene: -
CDR3 protein: CASSVGTEAFF
CDR3 DNA: TGTGCCAGCAGTGTCGGCACTGAAGCTTTCTTT

V gene: TRBV25-1
clone size: -
J gene: TRBJ1-2
D gene: TRBD1
CDR3 protein: CATRTGIGYTF
CDR3 DNA: TGTGCCACCCGGACAGGGATAGGCTACACCTTC

V gene: TRBV4-3
clone size: -
J gene: TRBJ2-7
D gene: TRBD2
CDR3 protein: CASSQDKVGGPGDEQYF
CDR3 DNA: TGCGCCAGCAGCCAAGATAAGGTGGGAGGGCCAGGCGACGAGCAGTACTTC

V gene: TRBV6-1
clone size: -
J gene: TRBJ1-5
D gene: -
CDR3 protein: CASREEGDLNQPQHF
CDR3 DNA: TGTGCCAGCAGGGAAGAAGGGGACCTCAATCAGCCCCAGCATTTT

V gene: TRBV15
clone size: -
J gene: TRBJ2-2
D gene: -
CDR3 protein: CATSREANTGELFF
CDR3 DNA: TGTGCCACCAGCAGAGAAGCGAACACCGGGGAGCTGTTTTTT

V gene: TRBV10-3
clone size: once
J gene: TRBJ2-7
D gene: -
CDR3 protein: CASAPPSSYEQYF
CDR3 DNA: TGTGCCAGTGCCCCTCCGAGCTCCTACGAGCAGTACTTC

V gene: TRBV11-3
clone size: -
J gene: TRBJ2-7
D gene: TRBD2
CDR3 protein: CASSTTGTSGTEQYF
CDR3 DNA: TGTGCCAGCAGCACTACCGGGACTAGCGGGACCGAGCAGTACTTC

V gene: TRBV28
clone size: medium-sized
J gene: TRBJ2-1
D gene: -
CDR3 protein: CASSAEGDQSFYNEQFF
CDR3 DNA: TGTGCCAGCAGTGCCGAGGGAGACCAATCCTTCTACAATGAGCAGTTCTTC

V gene: TRBV27
clone size: -
J gene: TRBJ2-1
D gene: TRBD2
CDR3 protein: CASTLSGGTPGEQFF
CDR3 DNA: TGTGCCAGCACCCTTAGCGGGGGAACTCCGGGAGAGCAGTTCTTC

V gene: TRBV4-3
clone size: -
J gene: TRBJ2-3
D gene: TRBD2
CDR3 protein: CASSQGSGGRDTQYF
CDR3 DNA: TGCGCCAGCAGCCAAGGGAGCGGGGGTCGTGATACGCAGTATTTT

V gene: TRBV28
clone size: -
J gene: TRBJ1-1
D gene: -
CDR3 protein: CASKSDLNTEAFF
CDR3 DNA: TGTGCCAGCAAGTCAGACCTGAACACTGAAGCTTTCTTT

V gene: TRBV11-2
clone size: -
J gene: TRBJ2-2
D gene: -
CDR3 protein: CASSLPRSGSGELFF
CDR3 DNA: TGTGCCAGCAGCCTTCCTCGATCTGGGTCCGGGGAGCTGTTTTTT

V gene: TRBV10-3
clone size: -
J gene: TRBJ1-6
D gene: -
CDR3 protein: CAISDISSPLHF
CDR3 DNA: TGTGCCATCAGTGATATTAGTTCACCCCTCCACTTT

V gene: TRBV6-5
clone size: -
J gene: TRBJ2-1
D gene: TRBD2
CDR3 protein: CASSPGLGRLYEQFF
CDR3 DNA: TGTGCCAGCAGCCCTGGACTAGGAAGGTTGTATGAGCAGTTCTTC

V gene: TRBV10-3
clone size: -
J gene: TRBJ1-1
D gene: -
CDR3 protein: CAISASSDTEAFF
CDR3 DNA: TGTGCCATCAGTGCCTCATCCGACACTGAAGCTTTCTTT

V gene: TRBV2
clone size: -
J gene: TRBJ2-7
D gene: TRBD1
CDR3 protein: CASSGLGQGTEQYF
CDR3 DNA: TGTGCCAGCAGCGGGCTGGGACAGGGCACCGAGCAGTACTTC

V gene: TRBV7-9
clone size: -
J gene: TRBJ2-1
D gene: TRBD2
CDR3 protein: CASSSGLAGPNEQFF
CDR3 DNA: TGTGCCAGCAGCTCGGGACTAGCGGGACCCAATGAGCAGTTCTTC

V gene: TRBV6-1
clone size: -
J gene: TRBJ1-1
D gene: -
CDR3 protein: CASRAGQNEAFF
CDR3 DNA: TGTGCCAGCAGGGCTGGACAGAATGAAGCTTTCTTT

V gene: TRBV9
clone size: -
J gene: TRBJ2-2
D gene: TRBD2
CDR3 protein: CASSAGTSGTGELFF
CDR3 DNA: TGTGCCAGCAGCGCCGGGACTAGCGGCACCGGGGAGCTGTTTTTT

V gene: TRBV9
clone size: once
J gene: TRBJ1-4
D gene: -
CDR3 protein: CASSGGGGEANEKLFF
CDR3 DNA: TGTGCCAGCAGCGGCGGCGGTGGGGAAGCTAATGAAAAACTGTTTTTT

V gene: TRBV5-1
clone size: -
J gene: TRBJ2-7
D gene: -
CDR3 protein: CASSLGTRGWEQYF
CDR3 DNA: TGCGCCAGCAGCCTCGGGACAAGAGGGTGGGAGCAGTACTTC

V gene: TRBV7-7
clone size: -
J gene: TRBJ2-7
D gene: TRBD2
CDR3 protein: CASTRRIASGEIYEQYF
CDR3 DNA: TGTGCTAGCACCCGTAGGATAGCTAGCGGGGAAATCTACGAGCAGTACTTC

V gene: TRBV18
clone size: -
J gene: TRBJ2-2
D gene: -
CDR3 protein: CASSPGYAGELFF
CDR3 DNA: TGTGCCAGCTCACCAGGGTACGCCGGGGAGCTGTTTTTT

V gene: TRBV19
clone size: -
J gene: TRBJ2-7
D gene: -
CDR3 protein: CASSIGRGLSYEQYF
CDR3 DNA: TGTGCCAGTAGTATAGGACGGGGGCTCTCCTACGAGCAGTACTTC

V gene: TRBV28
clone size: -
J gene: TRBJ2-3
D gene: TRBD1
CDR3 protein: CASSLARQGAGIDTQYF
CDR3 DNA: TGTGCCAGCAGTTTAGCCCGACAGGGGGCCGGTATAGATACGCAGTATTTT

V gene: TRBV19
clone size: -
J gene: TRBJ2-7
D gene: TRBD2
CDR3 protein: CATSTSGPTEQYF
CDR3 DNA: TGTGCCACCAGTACTAGCGGACCCACCGAGCAGTACTTC

V gene: TRBV28
clone size: -
J gene: TRBJ1-1
D gene: -
CDR3 protein: CASSNRGVMNTEAFF
CDR3 DNA: TGTGCCAGCTCAAACCGAGGGGTAATGAACACTGAAGCTTTCTTT

V gene: TRBV6-5
clone size: once
J gene: TRBJ2-2
D gene: -
CDR3 protein: CATGLNTGELFF
CDR3 DNA: TGTGCCACGGGACTTAACACCGGGGAGCTGTTTTTT

V gene: TRBV28
clone size: -
J gene: TRBJ2-3
D gene: TRBD2
CDR3 protein: CAIEREGLRSTDTQYF
CDR3 DNA: TGTGCCATCGAGCGGGAGGGCCTAAGGAGCACAGATACGCAGTATTTT

V gene: TRBV5-1
clone size: -
J gene: TRBJ1-2
D gene: -
CDR3 protein: CASSFGPQDQRRGYTF
CDR3 DNA: TGCGCCAGCAGCTTCGGCCCTCAGGACCAAAGACGTGGCTACACCTTC

V gene: TRBV6-1
clone size: -
J gene: TRBJ1-1
D gene: TRBD1
CDR3 protein: CASSGSGTGGAFFTEAFF
CDR3 DNA: TGTGCCAGCAGTGGCTCCGGGACAGGGGGCGCTTTTTTCACTGAAGCTTTCTTT

V gene: TRBV6-5
clone size: -
J gene: TRBJ2-3
D gene: -
CDR3 protein: CASSTRQTTDTQYF
CDR3 DNA: TGTGCCAGCAGTACCCGGCAGACCACAGATACGCAGTATTTT

V gene: TRBV30
clone size: once
J gene: TRBJ1-1
D gene: -
CDR3 protein: CAWSFYGVGTEAFF
CDR3 DNA: TGTGCCTGGAGTTTTTACGGGGTTGGGACTGAAGCTTTCTTT

V gene: TRBV27
clone size: -
J gene: TRBJ1-1
D gene: -
CDR3 protein: CATRVHMNTEAFF
CDR3 DNA: TGTGCCACCCGGGTCCATATGAACACTGAAGCTTTCTTT

V gene: TRBV5-4
clone size: -
J gene: TRBJ2-1
D gene: -
CDR3 protein: CASSSSSVNEQFF
CDR3 DNA: TGTGCCAGCAGCTCAAGCAGTGTTAATGAGCAGTTCTTC

V gene: TRBV10-3
clone size: once
J gene: TRBJ1-1
D gene: -
CDR3 protein: CAIGDLGMNTEAFF
CDR3 DNA: TGTGCCATTGGGGACCTCGGGATGAACACTGAAGCTTTCTTT

V gene: TRBV4-1
clone size: once
J gene: TRBJ2-5
D gene: TRBD2
CDR3 protein: CASSPRGLGGSETQYF
CDR3 DNA: TGCGCCAGCAGCCCCCGGGGACTAGGAGGCTCAGAGACCCAGTACTTC

V gene: TRBV4-3
clone size: -
J gene: TRBJ2-7
D gene: TRBD2
CDR3 protein: CASSQEGLGAGVYEQYF
CDR3 DNA: TGCGCCAGCAGCCAAGAGGGGTTGGGAGCGGGAGTCTACGAGCAGTACTTC

V gene: TRBV19
clone size: once
J gene: TRBJ2-7
D gene: TRBD2
CDR3 protein: CASQPTGGVGEQYF
CDR3 DNA: TGTGCCAGTCAACCGACGGGGGGGGTAGGCGAGCAGTACTTC

V gene: TRBV7-9
clone size: -
J gene: TRBJ2-7
D gene: -
CDR3 protein: CASSLEATFYEQYF
CDR3 DNA: TGTGCCAGCAGCTTAGAGGCCACCTTCTACGAGCAGTACTTC

V gene: TRBV27
clone size: -
J gene: TRBJ2-1
D gene: TRBD1
CDR3 protein: CASTTGGSYNEQFF
CDR3 DNA: TGTGCCAGCACTACAGGGGGCTCCTACAATGAGCAGTTCTTC

V gene: TRBV5-1
clone size: -
J gene: TRBJ2-1
D gene: -
CDR3 protein: CASSPGLINEQFF
CDR3 DNA: TGCGCCAGCAGCCCGGGACTCATCAATGAGCAGTTCTTC

V gene: TRBV7-2
clone size: -
J gene: TRBJ2-2
D gene: TRBD1
CDR3 protein: CASSIGRTGRSPGELFF
CDR3 DNA: TGTGCCAGCAGCATAGGAAGGACAGGGAGGTCGCCCGGGGAGCTGTTTTTT

V gene: TRBV18
clone size: -
J gene: TRBJ1-5
D gene: TRBD1
CDR3 protein: CASSPEGGQGDQPQHF
CDR3 DNA: TGTGCCAGCTCACCCGAGGGGGGACAGGGGGATCAGCCCCAGCATTTT

V gene: TRBV27
clone size: -
J gene: TRBJ2-7
D gene: TRBD1
CDR3 protein: CASSLSGDSYEQYF
CDR3 DNA: TGTGCCAGCAGTTTATCGGGGGACAGCTACGAGCAGTACTTC

V gene: TRBV7-2
clone size: once
J gene: TRBJ2-3
D gene: -
CDR3 protein: CASSLDPGMGTDTQYF
CDR3 DNA: TGTGCCAGCAGCTTAGACCCGGGAATGGGCACAGATACGCAGTATTTT

V gene: TRBV7-9
clone size: -
J gene: TRBJ1-3
D gene: -
CDR3 protein: CASSPTRGVSGNTIYF
CDR3 DNA: TGTGCCAGCAGCCCCACGAGGGGTGTATCTGGAAACACCATATATTTT

V gene: TRBV5-1
clone size: -
J gene: TRBJ2-7
D gene: TRBD1
CDR3 protein: CASSIGQGQSYEQYF
CDR3 DNA: TGCGCCAGCAGCATTGGACAGGGGCAGTCCTACGAGCAGTACTTC

V gene: TRBV6-1
clone size: -
J gene: TRBJ2-1
D gene: -
CDR3 protein: CASSDLGNEQFF
CDR3 DNA: TGTGCCAGCAGTGATTTGGGTAATGAGCAGTTCTTC